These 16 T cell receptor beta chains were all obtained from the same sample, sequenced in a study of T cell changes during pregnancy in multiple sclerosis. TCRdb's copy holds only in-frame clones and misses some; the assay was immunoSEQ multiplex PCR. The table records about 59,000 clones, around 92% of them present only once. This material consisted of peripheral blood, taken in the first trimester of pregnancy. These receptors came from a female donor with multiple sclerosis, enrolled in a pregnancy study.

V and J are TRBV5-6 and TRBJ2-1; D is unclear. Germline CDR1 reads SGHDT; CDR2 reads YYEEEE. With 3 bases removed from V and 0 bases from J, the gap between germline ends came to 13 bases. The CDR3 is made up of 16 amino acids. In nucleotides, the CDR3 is TGTGCCAGCAGCTACCCTCGATGGAGCTCCTACAATGAGCAGTTCTTC. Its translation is CASSYPRWSSYNEQFF.

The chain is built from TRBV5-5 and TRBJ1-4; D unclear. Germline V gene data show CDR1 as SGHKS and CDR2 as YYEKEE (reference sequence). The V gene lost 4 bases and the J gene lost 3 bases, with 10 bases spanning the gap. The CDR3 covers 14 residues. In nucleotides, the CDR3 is TGTGCCAGCAGCCCCGGTTACCCTAATGAAAAACTGTTTTTT. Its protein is CASSPGYPNEKLFF.

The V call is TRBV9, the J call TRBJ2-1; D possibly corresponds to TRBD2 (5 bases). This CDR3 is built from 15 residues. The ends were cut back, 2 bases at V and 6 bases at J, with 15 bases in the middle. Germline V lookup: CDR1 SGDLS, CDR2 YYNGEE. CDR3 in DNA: TGTGCCAGCAGCGTCAGCGGAGGATTAATCAATGAGCAGTTCTTC. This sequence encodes CASSVSGGLINEQFF.

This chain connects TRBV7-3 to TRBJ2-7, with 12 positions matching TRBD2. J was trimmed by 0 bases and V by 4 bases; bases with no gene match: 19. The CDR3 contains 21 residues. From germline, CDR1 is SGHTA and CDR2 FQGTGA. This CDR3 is CASSSLLTRTSGTPFSYEQYF. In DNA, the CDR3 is TGTGCCAGCAGCTCCCTCCTCACGCGGACTAGCGGGACCCCATTCTCCTACGAGCAGTACTTC.

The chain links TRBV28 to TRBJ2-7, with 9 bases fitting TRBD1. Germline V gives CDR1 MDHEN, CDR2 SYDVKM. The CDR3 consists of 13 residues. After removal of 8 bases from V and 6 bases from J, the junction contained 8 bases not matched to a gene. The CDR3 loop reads CASGNRGRGEQYF. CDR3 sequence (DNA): TGTGCCAGCGGAAACAGGGGGCGCGGCGAGCAGTACTTC.

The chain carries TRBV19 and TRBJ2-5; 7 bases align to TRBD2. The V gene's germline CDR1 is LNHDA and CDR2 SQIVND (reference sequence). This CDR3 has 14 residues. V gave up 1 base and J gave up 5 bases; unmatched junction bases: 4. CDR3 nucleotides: TGTGCCAGTAGTATAGGGCAGGGAGGGGAGACCCAGTACTTC. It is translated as CASSIGQGGETQYF.

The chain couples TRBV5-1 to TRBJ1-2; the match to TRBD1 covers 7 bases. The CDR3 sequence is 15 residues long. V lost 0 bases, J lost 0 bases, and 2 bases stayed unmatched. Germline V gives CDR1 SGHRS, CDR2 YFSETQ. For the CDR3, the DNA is TGCGCCAGCAGCTTGGCAGGGGGAGCTAACTATGGCTACACCTTC. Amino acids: CASSLAGGANYGYTF. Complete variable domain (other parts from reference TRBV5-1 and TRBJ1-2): KAGVTQTPRYLIKTRGQQVTLSCSPISGHRSVSWYQQTPGQGLQFLFEYFSETQRNKGNFPGRFSGRQFSNSRSEMNVSTLELGDSALYLCASSLAGGANYGYTFGSGTRLTVV.

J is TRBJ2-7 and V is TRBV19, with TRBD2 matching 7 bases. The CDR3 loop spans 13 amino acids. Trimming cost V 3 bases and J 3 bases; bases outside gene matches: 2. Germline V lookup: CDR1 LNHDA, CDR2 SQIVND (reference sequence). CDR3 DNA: TGTGCCAGTAGTATGCGGGGGAGCTACGAGCAGTACTTC. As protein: CASSMRGSYEQYF.

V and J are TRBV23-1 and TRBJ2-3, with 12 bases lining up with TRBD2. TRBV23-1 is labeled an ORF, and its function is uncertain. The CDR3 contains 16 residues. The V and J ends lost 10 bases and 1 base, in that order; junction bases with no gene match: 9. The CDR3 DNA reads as TGCGCCATCGGCCTAGCGGGAGGGCGTGGCACAGATACGCAGTATTTT. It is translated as CAIGLAGGRGTDTQYF.

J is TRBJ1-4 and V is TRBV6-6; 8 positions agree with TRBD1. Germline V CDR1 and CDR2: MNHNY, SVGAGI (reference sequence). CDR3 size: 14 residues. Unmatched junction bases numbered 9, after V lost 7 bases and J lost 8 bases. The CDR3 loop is CASKGGTGGEKLFF. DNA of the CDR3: TGTGCCAGCAAGGGAGGCACAGGGGGAGAAAAACTGTTTTTT.

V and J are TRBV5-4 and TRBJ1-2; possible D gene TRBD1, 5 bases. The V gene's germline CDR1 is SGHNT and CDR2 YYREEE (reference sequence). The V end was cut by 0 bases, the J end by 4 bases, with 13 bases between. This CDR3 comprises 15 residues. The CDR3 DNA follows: TGTGCCAGCAGCTTGGTTGCGGGGGGGATCTATGGCTACACCTTC. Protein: CASSLVAGGIYGYTF. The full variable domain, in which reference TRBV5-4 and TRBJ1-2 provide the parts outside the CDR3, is ETGVTQSPTHLIKTRGQQVTLRCSSQSGHNTVSWYQQALGQGPQFIFQYYREEENGRGNFPPRFSGLQFPNYSSELNVNALELDDSALYLCASSLVAGGIYGYTFGSGTRLTVV.

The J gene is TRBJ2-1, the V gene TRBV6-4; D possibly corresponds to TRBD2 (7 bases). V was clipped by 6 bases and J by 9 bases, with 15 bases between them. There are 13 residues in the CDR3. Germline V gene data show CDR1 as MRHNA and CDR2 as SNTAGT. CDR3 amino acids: CASSHGGPSEQFF. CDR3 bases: TGTGCCAGCAGCCACGGGGGGCCTAGTGAGCAGTTCTTC.

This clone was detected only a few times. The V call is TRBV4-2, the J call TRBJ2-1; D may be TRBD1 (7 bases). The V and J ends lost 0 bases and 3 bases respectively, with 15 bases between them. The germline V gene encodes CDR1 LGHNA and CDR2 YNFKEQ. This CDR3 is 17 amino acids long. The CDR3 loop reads CASSQDQGGGSYNEQFF. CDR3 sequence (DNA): TGTGCCAGCAGCCAAGATCAGGGGGGAGGTAGCTACAATGAGCAGTTCTTC.

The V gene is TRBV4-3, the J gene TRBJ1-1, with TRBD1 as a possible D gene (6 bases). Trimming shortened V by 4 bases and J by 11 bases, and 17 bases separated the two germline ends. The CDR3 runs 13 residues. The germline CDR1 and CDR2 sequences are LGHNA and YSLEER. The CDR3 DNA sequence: TGCGCCAGCAGCCCCGGCAGGGGCTTAAGGGCTTTCTTT. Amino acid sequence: CASSPGRGLRAFF.

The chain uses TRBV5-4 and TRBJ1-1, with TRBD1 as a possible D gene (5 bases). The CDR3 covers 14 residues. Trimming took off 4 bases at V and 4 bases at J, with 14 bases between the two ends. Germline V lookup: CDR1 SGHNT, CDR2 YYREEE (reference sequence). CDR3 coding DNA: TGTGCCAGCAGCCAAGGAGGGAGGGGCACTGAAGCTTTCTTT. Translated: CASSQGGRGTEAFF.

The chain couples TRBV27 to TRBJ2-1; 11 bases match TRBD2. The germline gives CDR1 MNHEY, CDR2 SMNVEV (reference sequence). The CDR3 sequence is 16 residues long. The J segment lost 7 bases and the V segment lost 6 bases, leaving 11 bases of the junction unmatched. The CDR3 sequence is CASSLRTSGHRNEQFF. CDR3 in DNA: TGTGCCAGCAGCCTCCGGACTAGCGGGCACCGAAATGAGCAGTTCTTC.